This T cell receptor (beta chain) stems from a study of CD8+CD57+ T cells in acquired aplastic anemia. Study-level information: 3 to 3.5 ug was the average amount of DNA from sorted CD4+ and CD8+ cells. General study findings and limits: Simpson's diversity of CD8+ cells was not significantly different in patients compared with controls.

This clonotype was seen ten or more times. Antigen: not known. The CDR3 has 15 amino acids. V was cut by 6 bases and J by 0 bases, with 11 bases left in between. Germline lookup yields CDR1 MNHEY and CDR2 SVGAGI. TCR beta VDJ combinations and CDR3 sequences were profiled from genomic DNA. TCRdb passed the reads through MiXCR, listing each CDR3 protein once. The table has some 190,000 distinct CDR3 sequences, approximately 45% seen once. The sequence came from a human donor in good health. V and J are TRBV6-5 and TRBJ1-4; no definite D call. Sequenced sample: sorted CD4+, CD8+, or CD8+CD57+ T cells (not recorded which) from PBMCs. The CDR3 DNA follows: TGTGCCAGCAGCCCCATGGCAGCAACTAATGAAAAACTGTTTTTT. As protein: CASSPMAATNEKLFF.